This T cell receptor beta chain originates from a study of blood T cell repertoires in COVID-19. Method: immunoSEQ multiplex PCR; TCRdb's copy keeps in-frame clones and lacks some. This table holds a few hundred thousand clones, 80% to 90% found once. This clone was detected a few times. The ends lost 3 bases at V and 5 bases at J; junction bases unmatched: 10. Per the germline V gene, CDR1 is KGHSH and CDR2 is LQKENI. This CDR3 has 16 amino acids. The TCR sequence derives from a woman at least 80 years old with acute or convalescent COVID-19. The V gene is TRBV18, the J gene TRBJ2-7, with 10 positions matching TRBD1. The source material was peripheral blood. The CDR3 DNA reads as TGTGCCAGCTCACCGCCGGGACAGGGGTTTATCGACGAGCAGTACTTC. Translated, it gives CASSPPGQGFIDEQYF.